The 29 T cell receptor beta chains below come from one sample, sequenced in a study of Graves' ophthalmopathy and Graves' hyperthyroidism. From RNA, the CDR3 regions of TCR beta chains were amplified and sequenced. First-round RT-PCR with HTBI primers preceded a second-round multiplex PCR. One entry per CDR3 protein, called by TCRdb with MiXCR from the multiplex PCR reads. Found here are 300,000 to 400,000 distinct CDR3 sequences, around a sixth of them singletons; the top ten hold 9% to 15%. Sequences were obtained from peripheral blood. The source is an adult man with Graves' ophthalmopathy.

This clonotype was detected ten times or more. The chain employs TRBV29-1 and TRBJ2-5; a possible D gene is TRBD1 (5 bases). V was shortened by 4 bases and J by 5 bases, with 20 bases between the two germline ends. The V gene's germline CDR1 is SQVTM and CDR2 ANQGSEA. The CDR3 extends over 15 amino acids. The DNA for the CDR3 is TGCAGCGTTGTGGTAAAGGGGCGCATATCGGAGACCCAGTACTTC. This encodes CSVVVKGRISETQYF.

This clonotype was seen at least ten times. The chain employs TRBV2 and TRBJ1-1; D is ambiguous. CDR3 length equals 13 residues. With 3 bases removed from V and 6 bases from J, the gap between germline ends came to 11 bases. Germline V lookup: CDR1 SNHLY, CDR2 FYNNEI. CDR3: CASSDVQVAEAFF. The CDR3 nucleotides read TGTGCCAGCAGTGACGTCCAGGTTGCTGAAGCTTTCTTT. Full variable domain (outside the CDR3, taken from reference TRBV2 and TRBJ1-1): EPEVTQTPSHQVTQMGQEVILRCVPISNHLYFYWYRQILGQKVEFLVSFYNNEISEKSEIFDDQFSVERPDGSNFTLKIRSTKLEDSAMYFCASSDVQVAEAFFGQGTRLTVV.

This clonotype occurred many times. V usage is TRBV24-1 and J usage is TRBJ2-5; D may be TRBD1 or TRBD2 (5 bases each). The CDR3 runs to 13 residues. Trimming removed 4 bases from V and 4 bases from J, with 9 bases in between. Per germline, CDR1 KGHDR and CDR2 SFDVKD. CDR3 sequence reads: CATSETGRETQYF. CDR3 DNA sequence: TGTGCCACCAGTGAAACGGGGCGAGAGACCCAGTACTTC.

This clonotype was detected many times. The gene calls are TRBV4-1 and TRBJ1-1; 12 bases map to TRBD1. J was trimmed by 7 bases and V by 4 bases; bases with no gene match: 7. The germline V gene has CDR1 MGHRA and CDR2 YSYEKL. The CDR3 spans 15 residues. CDR3 loop: CASSRAGQGASEAFF. In DNA form, the CDR3 reads TGCGCCAGCAGCCGAGCGGGACAGGGGGCAAGTGAAGCTTTCTTT.

This clonotype has a count of ten or more. The CDR3 is CSVKTAEDTEAFF. The DNA for the CDR3 is TGCAGCGTTAAGACCGCTGAGGACACTGAAGCTTTCTTT. The chain has TRBV29-1 and TRBJ1-1; the D is unclear. This CDR3 has 13 amino acids. Per germline, CDR1 SQVTM and CDR2 ANQGSEA. With 5 bases removed from V and 3 bases from J, the gap between germline ends came to 13 bases.

This clonotype was found a few times. A read error may produce the germline difference seen at one junction end. The genes are TRBV6-1 and TRBJ1-5; perhaps TRBD1 as D (5 bases). CDR3 size: 15 residues. CDR1 and CDR2 from the germline V gene are MNHNS and SASEGT. The CDR3 coding sequence is TGTGCCAGCAGCGACGGGATAGTCGGGGCTGAGCCCCAGCTTTTT. Translated, it gives CASSDGIVGAEPQLF.

The V call is TRBV6-1, the J call TRBJ2-7; no clear D. The CDR3 spans 12 residues. Trimming removed 2 bases at V and 6 bases at J, with 8 bases between. The germline V gene has CDR1 MNHNS and CDR2 SASEGT. CDR3 in amino acids: CASSERSLEQYF. The CDR3 region has the DNA TGTGCCAGCAGTGAAAGATCCCTCGAGCAGTACTTC.

The table lists this clonotype with many counts. The rearrangement joins TRBV7-2 to TRBJ1-3; no clear D gene. CDR1 is SGHTA, CDR2 FQGNSA, per germline. The CDR3 contains 15 residues. Trimming removed 1 base from V and 4 bases from J, with 11 bases in between. Here the CDR3 DNA reads TGTGCCAGCAGCTTAGGAGGTTCGAGAGGAAACACCATATATTTT. Protein: CASSLGGSRGNTIYF.

The sample holds many counts of this clonotype. This chain uses TRBV20-1 with TRBJ2-5; 9 bases match TRBD2. This CDR3 is 14 amino acids long. V lost 5 bases and J lost 1; bases outside the gene matches: 5. Germline V gene data show CDR1 as DFQATT and CDR2 as SNEGSKA (reference sequence). The chain's CDR3 is CSAAIAGAQETQYF. The CDR3 nucleotides read TGCAGTGCTGCGATAGCGGGGGCCCAAGAGACCCAGTACTTC.

The CDR3 DNA follows: TGTGCCAGCAGCCAAGATGTTAACTATGGCTACACCTTC. As protein: CASSQDVNYGYTF. This chain links TRBV14 with TRBJ1-2; D remains unclear. V was clipped by 0 bases and J by 1 base, with 3 bases between them. The CDR3 totals 13 residues. Per the germline V gene, CDR1 is SGHDN and CDR2 is FVKESK.

In this sample, this clonotype turned up many times. The chain links TRBV15 to TRBJ2-7; a weak D match, TRBD1 (6 bases). Trimming left V 2 bases short and J 2 bases short, with 7 bases between. This CDR3 has 13 amino acids. Germline V CDR1 and CDR2: LNHNV, YYDKDF (reference sequence). CDR3 residues: CATSRRQAYEQYF. The CDR3, as DNA: TGTGCCACCAGCAGACGACAGGCCTACGAGCAGTACTTC.

In its sample, this clonotype was seen many times. The rearrangement links TRBV6-4 to TRBJ2-7; a weak D match, TRBD1 (6 bases). The CDR3 has 17 amino acids. Looked up from germline, CDR1 is MRHNA and CDR2 is SNTAGT. Deletions cut 5 bases from V and 0 bases from J, with 20 bases between. CDR3 bases: TGTGCCAGCAGTAGGGGGACGGGCGACCGTAGCTCCTACGAGCAGTACTTC. Its translation: CASSRGTGDRSSYEQYF.

This clonotype was seen only a few times. V and J are TRBV4-1 and TRBJ2-7; TRBD2 might be the D (5 bases). Trimming shortened V by 4 bases and J by 2 bases, and 12 bases separated the two germline ends. The germline gives CDR1 MGHRA, CDR2 YSYEKL. The CDR3 contains 14 residues. CDR3 DNA sequence: TGCGCCAGCAGCCCGCGAACTAGTACCTACGAGCAGTACTTC. Translation gives CASSPRTSTYEQYF.

The chain employs TRBV11-2 and TRBJ2-7; D unclear. The CDR3 has 14 residues. Trimming stripped 5 bases from V and 0 bases from J, with 11 bases between. The V gene's germline CDR1 is SGHAT and CDR2 FQNNGV. The CDR3 protein is CASSVGVYSYEQYF. The CDR3 region has the DNA TGTGCCAGCAGCGTCGGCGTGTACTCCTACGAGCAGTACTTC.

This clonotype was detected many times. V is TRBV11-2 and J is TRBJ2-7, with TRBD2 matching 8 bases. The V gene's germline CDR1 is SGHAT and CDR2 FQNNGV. The V segment lost 5 bases and the J segment 2 bases; nucleotides outside the gene matches: 14. The CDR3 covers 17 residues. In DNA, the CDR3 is TGTGCCAGCAGCAACTTACGGGGTAGCGGGATTCCCTACGAGCAGTACTTC. Encoded protein: CASSNLRGSGIPYEQYF.

This clonotype appeared many times. V usage is TRBV6-5 and J usage is TRBJ2-7; 10 bases are shared with TRBD2. The CDR3 totals 14 residues. Per germline, CDR1 MNHEY and CDR2 SVGAGI. The junction had 9 bases not matched to a gene; V was cut back by 7 bases and J by 6 bases. CDR3 sequence reads: CASKASGSHPEQYF. CDR3 nucleotide sequence: TGTGCCAGCAAGGCTAGCGGGAGTCACCCCGAGCAGTACTTC.

This clonotype was picked up many times. The rearrangement uses TRBV19 and TRBJ1-5; 7 bases map to TRBD1. The CDR3 has 13 residues. Germline CDR1 LNHDA, CDR2 SQIVND (reference sequence). The V gene end was trimmed by 10 bases and the J gene end by 3 bases; junction bases not matched to a gene: 6. The CDR3 nucleotides are TGTGCCACCCAGGGACAGCACAATCAGCCCCAGCATTTT. This translates into CATQGQHNQPQHF. Filled out from reference TRBV19 and TRBJ1-5, the complete variable domain reads DGGITQSPKYLFRKEGQNVTLSCEQNLNHDAMYWYRQDPGQGLRLIYYSQIVNDFQKGDIAEGYSVSREKKESFPLTVTSAQKNPTAFYLCATQGQHNQPQHFGDGTRLSIL.

This clonotype was seen repeatedly, ten times or more. The chain carries TRBV6-1 and TRBJ1-5; TRBD1 might be the D (5 bases). From germline, CDR1 is MNHNS and CDR2 SASEGT. The CDR3 has 12 amino acids. V gave up 6 bases and J gave up 6 bases, with 9 bases separating them. CDR3 amino acids: CASRKQGQPQHF. CDR3 DNA sequence: TGTGCCAGCAGGAAGCAGGGTCAGCCCCAGCATTTT.

Details on this clonotype: A read error may account for a junction end that differs from germline. The gene calls are TRBV2 and TRBJ1-3; D is ambiguous. CDR1 is SNHLY, CDR2 FYNNEI, per germline. The CDR3 sequence is 16 residues long. This chain's CDR3 is CASSEMGLTLPITISF. CDR3 nucleotides: TGTGCCAGCAGTGAAATGGGCCTCACATTACCTATCACCATATCTTTT.

This clonotype was recorded many times. The V call is TRBV9, the J call TRBJ1-2; 9 positions match TRBD1. Germline assignment: CDR1 SGDLS and CDR2 YYNGEE. V lost 5 bases, J lost 8 bases, and 4 bases stayed unmatched. The CDR3 has 12 amino acids. CDR3 DNA: TGTGCCAGCAGAGGACAGGGGCACGGCTACACCTTC. This encodes CASRGQGHGYTF.

In its sample, this clonotype was seen many times. The J gene is TRBJ1-1, the V gene TRBV9; D might be TRBD1 (6 bases). This CDR3 is 17 amino acids long. CDR1 is SGDLS, CDR2 YYNGEE, per germline. With 0 bases removed from V and 5 bases from J, the gap between germline ends came to 20 bases. CDR3 DNA: TGTGCCAGCAGCGTAGGAATTAAACAGGGAGCAGAAACTGAAGCTTTCTTT. Translated: CASSVGIKQGAETEAFF. Full variable domain (missing parts from reference TRBV9 and TRBJ1-1): DSGVTQTPKHLITATGQRVTLRCSPRSGDLSVYWYQQSLDQGLQFLIQYYNGEERAKGNILERFSAQQFPDLHSELNLSSLELGDSALYFCASSVGIKQGAETEAFFGQGTRLTVV.

This clonotype was seen many times. Sequence at one end of the junction differs from germline and may be a read error. This rearrangement joins TRBV7-8 to TRBJ1-2; D is uncertain. Germline values: CDR1 SGHVS, CDR2 FQNEAQ. This CDR3 is built from 14 residues. The CDR3 nucleotides read TGTGCCAGCAGCCGCGGTGACCTACACTACGGCTACACCTTC. Its translation is CASSRGDLHYGYTF. Using reference TRBV7-8 and TRBJ1-2 for the parts outside the CDR3, the full variable domain is GAGVSQSPRYKVAKRGQDVALRCDPISGHVSLFWYQQALGQGPEFLTYFQNEAQLDKSGLPSDRFFAERPEGSVSTLKIQRTQQEDSAVYLCASSRGDLHYGYTFGSGTRLTVV.

In this sample, this clonotype turned up many times. V gene TRBV6-2 or TRBV6-3 combines with J gene TRBJ2-2; D not resolved. V gave up 6 bases and J gave up 2 bases, with 7 bases separating them. The germline V gene encodes CDR1 MNHEY and CDR2 SVGEGT. The CDR3 covers 13 residues. CDR3 amino acids: CASSNSNTGELFF. For the CDR3, the DNA is TGTGCCAGCAGCAATTCAAACACCGGGGAGCTGTTTTTT.

This clonotype was picked up many times. The chain joins TRBV6-5 to TRBJ2-5; D remains unclear. The CDR3 spans 14 residues. CDR1 is MNHEY and CDR2 is SVGAGI in the germline V gene. With 0 bases removed from V and 0 bases from J, the gap between germline ends came to 5 bases. CDR3 in amino acids: CASSYSTNQETQYF. CDR3 sequence (DNA): TGTGCCAGCAGTTACTCGACAAACCAAGAGACCCAGTACTTC.

J is TRBJ2-5 and V is TRBV6-1, with no clear D. The CDR3 totals 13 residues. Trimming left V 3 bases short and J 4 bases short, with 9 bases between. CDR1 and CDR2 from the germline V gene are MNHNS and SASEGT. The CDR3 sequence: CASSDLLRETQYF. The CDR3 bases are TGTGCCAGCAGTGATTTGCTGAGAGAGACCCAGTACTTC.

This clonotype was found many times. The chain has TRBV12-3 or TRBV12-4 and TRBJ2-6; 7 positions match TRBD2. The junction had 6 bases not matched to a gene; V was cut back by 3 bases and J by 13 bases. The length of the CDR3 is 13 residues. CDR3 sequence: CASSLGGGSVLTF. The CDR3 DNA follows: TGTGCCAGCAGTTTGGGGGGGGGTTCGGTCCTGACTTTC.

This clonotype was observed at least ten times. The V and J genes are TRBV5-1 and TRBJ2-7, with unresolved D. Germline CDR1 SGHRS, CDR2 YFSETQ. Trimming shortened V by 0 bases and J by 2 bases, and 9 bases separated the two germline ends. The CDR3 is 14 residues long. The CDR3 loop is CASSLDANPYEQYF. As DNA, the CDR3 is TGCGCCAGCAGCTTGGACGCGAATCCCTACGAGCAGTACTTC.

This clonotype was recorded at least ten times. This chain joins TRBV6-5 and TRBJ1-2, with a tentative D call TRBD1 (6 bases). This CDR3 comprises 14 residues. Germline V gene data show CDR1 as MNHEY and CDR2 as SVGAGI. Trimming shortened V by 2 bases and J by 5 bases, and 12 bases separated the two germline ends. DNA for the CDR3: TGTGCCAGCAGTTACCAACAGGGCGGATATGGCTACACCTTC. Residues: CASSYQQGGYGYTF.

This clonotype has a count of ten or more. The chain recombines TRBV20-1 with TRBJ2-6, with TRBD2 matching over 10 bases. After removal of 3 bases from V and 0 bases from J, the junction contained 8 bases not matched to a gene. This CDR3 is built from 18 residues. Germline values: CDR1 DFQATT, CDR2 SNEGSKA (reference sequence). The CDR3 spells CSASVKLAGGSGANVLTF. The DNA for the CDR3 is TGCAGTGCTAGCGTGAAATTAGCGGGAGGCTCTGGGGCCAACGTCCTGACTTTC.